Presented here are 21 T cell receptor beta chains from one specimen sequenced in a study of molecular identifiers for immune sequencing clone quantification. TCRdb ran MiXCR on the PCR reads and lists one entry per CDR3 protein. The repertoire consists of approximately 680,000 distinct CDR3 sequences, with less than 30% occurring once and the leading ten covering 0.7% to 0.95%. The sequencing sample was made of naive CD8+ T cells from blood, with Jurkat cell RNA spiked in. Noted subset: FACS-sorted CD8+CD4-CCR7+CD45RA+ naive T cells. These receptors were taken from a human donor in good health. Some libraries in this study had Jurkat cell RNA spiked in.

This clonotype was counted at least ten times. V and J are TRBV6-2 or TRBV6-3 and TRBJ1-1; 9 bases match TRBD1. V lost 2 bases, J lost 5 bases, and 6 bases stayed unmatched. Germline lookup yields CDR1 MNHEY and CDR2 SVGEGT. CDR3 length equals 15 residues. The DNA of the CDR3 is TGTGCCAGCAGTTACCGGGGACAGGGAGAAACTGAAGCTTTCTTT. Amino acids: CASSYRGQGETEAFF.

The V and J genes are TRBV6-2 or TRBV6-3 and TRBJ2-7, with TRBD1 matching 7 bases. V gave up 3 bases and J gave up 5 bases; unmatched junction bases: 4. Germline V lookup: CDR1 MNHEY, CDR2 SVGEGT. CDR3 size: 13 residues. The CDR3 DNA follows: TGTGCCAGCAGTTATTCGACAGGGAACGAGCAGTACTTC. The encoded protein is CASSYSTGNEQYF.

Only a few counts were recorded for this clonotype. The rearrangement uses TRBV19 and TRBJ1-2; D is unresolved. Trimming took off 3 bases at V and 6 bases at J, with 14 bases between the two ends. The CDR3 length is 14 residues. The germline gives CDR1 LNHDA, CDR2 SQIVND (reference sequence). The CDR3 here is CASSIFGRSNGYTF. CDR3 in DNA: TGTGCCAGTAGTATCTTTGGTCGATCGAATGGCTACACCTTC.

This clonotype was counted a few times. The chain recombines TRBV7-9 with TRBJ2-5, with D perhaps TRBD2 (5 bases). The V gene's germline CDR1 is SEHNR and CDR2 FQNEAQ (reference sequence). Trimming cost V 0 bases and J 3 bases, with 11 bases left between them. The CDR3 runs to 15 residues. The CDR3 DNA reads TGTGCCAGCAGCTTAGCGGGAGTTGCGGAAGAGACCCAGTACTTC. This translates into CASSLAGVAEETQYF. Based on the CDR3 plus reference TRBV7-9 and TRBJ2-5, the full variable domain is DTGVSQNPRHKITKRGQNVTFRCDPISEHNRLYWYRQTLGQGPEFLTYFQNEAQLEKSRLLSDRFSAERPKGSFSTLEIQRTEQGDSAMYLCASSLAGVAEETQYFGPGTRLLVL.

There are many counts of this clonotype. The chain employs TRBV30 and TRBJ1-1; 7 nucleotides line up with TRBD1. This CDR3 spans 15 amino acids. V lost 1 base and J lost 0; bases outside the gene matches: 5. Per the germline V gene, CDR1 is GTSNPN and CDR2 is SVGIG (reference sequence). The chain's CDR3 is CAWSEGQSMNTEAFF. The CDR3, as DNA: TGTGCCTGGAGTGAGGGACAGAGCATGAACACTGAAGCTTTCTTT.

As to this clonotype: A junction boundary mismatches the germline segment, possibly from a read error. The V and J genes are TRBV6-1 and TRBJ2-3; TRBD2 matches at 13 bases. Germline loops: CDR1 MNHNS, CDR2 SASEGT. The CDR3 has 15 residues. The CDR3 DNA reads TGTGCCAGCGGGAGGACTAGCGGGAGCACAGATACGCAGTGTTTT. Translated: CASGRTSGSTDTQCF.

Worth noting for this clonotype: One end of the junction fails to match germline, which may point to a read error. The chain recombines TRBV4-3 with TRBJ2-1; 10 bases align to TRBD2. This CDR3 spans 17 amino acids. CDR1 and CDR2 from the germline V gene are LGHNA and YSLEER. CDR3 protein: CASSQDLPAGGHNERLF. As DNA, the CDR3 is TGCGCCAGCAGCCAAGATCTTCCAGCGGGAGGGCACAATGAGCGGCTCTTC.

As to this clonotype: A much larger clonotype is one base distant, so this may be a read error. The rearrangement joins TRBV4-3 to TRBJ1-2; TRBD1 agrees at 7 bases. CDR3 length: 15 amino acids. J was trimmed by 8 bases and V by 1 base; bases with no gene match: 10. CDR1 is LGHNA, CDR2 YSLEER, per germline. The CDR3 spells CASSQVEGAVEGYTF. CDR3 sequence (DNA): TGCGCCAGCAGCCAAGTCGAGGGGGCAGTCGAGGGCTACACCTTC.

The chain uses TRBV5-4 and TRBJ2-2; D is ambiguous. This CDR3 has 12 amino acids. Germline V gene sequence: CDR1 SGHNT, CDR2 YYREEE (reference sequence). V was pared by 5 bases and J by 5 bases, with 7 bases between. CDR3 coding DNA: TGTGCCAGCAGGGGCGAAACCGGGGAGCTGTTTTTT. Its protein product is CASRGETGELFF.

This clonotype was counted ten times or more. This chain joins TRBV6-5 and TRBJ2-1; TRBD1 or TRBD2 may be the D gene (5 bases each). Germline assignment: CDR1 MNHEY and CDR2 SVGAGI. The V end lost 0 bases, the J end lost 8 bases, and 14 bases lay between the germline ends. There are 15 residues in the CDR3. CDR3 sequence (DNA): TGTGCCAGCAGTTACTCGTATGTAGGGACCGATGAGCAGTTCTTC. This translates into CASSYSYVGTDEQFF.

The CDR3 loop reads CASSPTQGFSYEQYF. The CDR3 bases are TGTGCCAGCAGTCCCACACAGGGGTTTAGCTACGAGCAGTACTTC. The V call is TRBV28, the J call TRBJ2-7, with 7 bases lining up with TRBD1. V was clipped by 5 bases and J by 3 bases; unmatched bases: 10. The CDR3 has 15 amino acids. CDR1 and CDR2 from the germline V gene are MDHEN and SYDVKM.

Concerning this clonotype: Just one base apart from a much larger clone, this may be a read error. The CDR3 here is CASSPRAGEETQYF. CDR3 in DNA: TGTGCCAGCAGCCCACGGGCAGGGGAAGAGACCCAGTACTTC. The rearrangement links TRBV9 to TRBJ2-5, with D possibly being TRBD1 (6 bases). Germline-derived CDR1 and CDR2 are SGDLS and YYNGEE. This CDR3 has 14 amino acids. The ends were cut back, 4 bases at V and 3 bases at J, with 13 bases in the middle.

This clonotype was found many times. V and J are TRBV12-3 or TRBV12-4 and TRBJ2-1; D uncertain. This CDR3 has 14 amino acids. V gave up 8 bases and J gave up 4 bases, with 15 bases separating them. CDR3 DNA: TGTGCCAGCCGTGTGCTGGGCCCATACAATGAGCAGTTCTTC. Protein sequence: CASRVLGPYNEQFF.

On this clonotype itself: A read error may explain this, as a much larger clone is one base away. This chain connects TRBV7-9 to TRBJ2-5, with 7 positions matching TRBD2. Germline values: CDR1 SEHNR, CDR2 FQNEAQ (reference sequence). This CDR3 contains 15 residues. V lost 4 bases to trimming and J lost 7 bases; unmatched junction nucleotides: 12. CDR3 in DNA: TGTGCCAGCAGCTCAAAAGGAGGCGGGAGAGGGACCCAGTACTTC. This translates into CASSSKGGGRGTQYF.

The sample holds a few counts of this clonotype. This chain joins TRBV4-3 and TRBJ2-1; D unresolved. Germline CDR1 reads LGHNA; CDR2 reads YSLEER. This CDR3 spans 13 amino acids. Trimming took 3 bases from V and 7 from J, leaving 10 bases between them. The CDR3 sequence is CASSQAQANEQFF. As DNA, the CDR3 is TGCGCCAGCAGCCAGGCCCAGGCGAATGAGCAGTTCTTC.

With respect to this clonotype: Because the CDR3 is missing its conserved closing phenylalanine or tryptophan, this is likely a read error. V is TRBV10-2 and J is TRBJ2-7, with no clear D. The CDR3 runs to 11 residues. The germline V gene has CDR1 WSHSY and CDR2 SAAADI. CDR3: CASSASSEQYL. For the CDR3, the DNA is TGCGCCAGCAGTGCATCCTCCGAGCAGTACCTC.

In its sample, this clonotype was seen many times. CDR3 protein: CASSTQDRGITGANVLTF. CDR3 DNA: TGTGCCAGCAGTACTCAGGACAGGGGGATCACTGGGGCCAACGTCCTGACTTTC. The V call is TRBV2, the J call TRBJ2-6, with 10 bases aligning to TRBD1. The germline V gene encodes CDR1 SNHLY and CDR2 FYNNEI. This CDR3 is built from 18 residues. J lost 2 bases, V lost 5 bases, and 9 bases had no gene match.

Note on this clonotype: This may be a read error: a much more frequent sequence differs by one nucleotide. The genes are TRBV24-1 and TRBJ2-1; D gene unclear. This CDR3 spans 13 amino acids. Looked up from germline, CDR1 is KGHDR and CDR2 is SFDVKD. CDR3 nucleotide sequence: TGTGCCGCCAGTGAATCCCGATTCCATGAGCAGTTCTTC. It is translated as CAASESRFHEQFF.

This clonotype was found once. Its ends do not fully match the called genes, so a read error is possible. The rearrangement uses TRBV4-3 and TRBJ2-7; TRBD1 agrees at 9 bases. Per the germline V gene, CDR1 is LGHNA and CDR2 is YSLEER. CDR3 length: 14 amino acids. As DNA, the CDR3 is TGCGTCAGCAGCCAGGAGACAGGGGGGTACGAGCAGTACTTC. Its translation: CVSSQETGGYEQYF.

This clonotype was recorded a few times. The chain recombines TRBV6-5 with TRBJ2-2, with a weak D call TRBD2 (5 bases). Per germline, CDR1 MNHEY and CDR2 SVGAGI. V was clipped by 2 bases and J by 6 bases, with 7 bases between them. CDR3 length equals 13 residues. CDR3 protein: CASSYRTAGELFF. The CDR3 DNA sequence: TGTGCCAGCAGTTACAGGACTGCCGGGGAGCTGTTTTTT.

Concerning this clonotype: Mismatch with germline at one junction end may stem from a read error. The chain links TRBV2 to TRBJ2-2; 7 bases align to TRBD1. The germline CDR1 and CDR2 sequences are SNHLY and FYNNEI. This CDR3 is built from 16 residues. CDR3 coding DNA: TGTGCCAGCAGGGAAGGTACAGGGGTAAACACCGGGGAGCTGTTTTTT. The encoded protein is CASREGTGVNTGELFF. Drawing the rest from reference TRBV2 and TRBJ2-2, the complete variable domain is EPEVTQTPSHQVTQMGQEVILRCVPISNHLYFYWYRQILGQKVEFLVSFYNNEISEKSEIFDDQFSVERPDGSNFTLKIRSTKLEDSAMYFCASREGTGVNTGELFFGEGSRLTVL.